This T cell receptor beta chain is drawn from a study of cytomegalovirus exposure and HLA in healthy donors. As to this clone: The target antigen is unknown.

Points from the study as a whole: For TCR beta chains, V- and J-gene trimming was later linked to a missense DCLRE1C variant.

PCR involved 60 Vbeta and 13 Jbeta primers. TCRdb's copy holds only in-frame clones and misses some; the assay was immunoSEQ multiplex PCR. The sample table includes tens of thousands of clones. The sample was PBMCs. This receptor was identified in a woman aged 60 to 75 in good health and CMV-seropositive.

The CDR3 DNA sequence: TGTGCCAGCAGCCCCACTAGCGGGGGGCACAATGAGCAGTTCTTC. It is translated as CASSPTSGGHNEQFF. The V gene is TRBV6-5, the J gene TRBJ2-1; 12 bases line up with TRBD2. J gave up 5 bases and V 6 bases, and 5 bases lay outside the gene matches. This CDR3 spans 15 amino acids. In germline, CDR1 is MNHEY, CDR2 SVGAGI.